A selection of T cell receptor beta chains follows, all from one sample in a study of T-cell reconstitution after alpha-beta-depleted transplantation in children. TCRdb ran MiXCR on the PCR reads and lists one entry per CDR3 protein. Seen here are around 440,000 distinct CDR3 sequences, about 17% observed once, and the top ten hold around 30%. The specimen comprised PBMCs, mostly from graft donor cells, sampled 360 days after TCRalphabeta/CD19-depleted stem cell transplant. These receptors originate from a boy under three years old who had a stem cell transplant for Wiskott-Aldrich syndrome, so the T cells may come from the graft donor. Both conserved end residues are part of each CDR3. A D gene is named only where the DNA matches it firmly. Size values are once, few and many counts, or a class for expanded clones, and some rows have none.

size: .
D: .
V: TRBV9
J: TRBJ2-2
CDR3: CASRPGPDTGELFF
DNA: TGTGCCAGCCGTCCTGGCCCGGACACCGGGGAGCTGTTTTTT

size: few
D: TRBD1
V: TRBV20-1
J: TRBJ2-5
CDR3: CSAYKPDREETQYF
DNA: TGCAGTGCCTACAAGCCGGACAGGGAAGAGACCCAGTACTTC

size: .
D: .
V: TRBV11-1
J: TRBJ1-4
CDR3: CASSSRDKADRNEKLFF
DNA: TGTGCCAGCAGCTCTCGGGACAAGGCGGATCGTAATGAAAAACTGTTTTTT

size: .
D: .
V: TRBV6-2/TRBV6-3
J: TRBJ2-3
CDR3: CASSYSGLYTDTQYF
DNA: TGTGCCAGCAGTTACTCCGGACTCTACACAGATACGCAGTATTTT

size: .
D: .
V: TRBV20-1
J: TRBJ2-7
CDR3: CSAREGRRYEQYF
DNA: TGCAGTGCTAGAGAGGGACGGAGATACGAGCAGTACTTC

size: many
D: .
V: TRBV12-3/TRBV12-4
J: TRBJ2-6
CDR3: CASSLLGNSGANVLTF
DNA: TGTGCCAGCAGTCTTCTCGGGAACTCTGGGGCCAACGTCCTGACTTTC

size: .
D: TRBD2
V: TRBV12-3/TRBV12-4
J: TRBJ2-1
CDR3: CASTRTSVEQFF
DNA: TGTGCCAGCACCCGGACTAGCGTTGAGCAGTTCTTC

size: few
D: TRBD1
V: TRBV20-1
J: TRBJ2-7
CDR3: CSADLDRERQYF
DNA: TGCAGTGCGGACTTGGACAGGGAACGGCAGTACTTC

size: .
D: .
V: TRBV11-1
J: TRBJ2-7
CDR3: CASSYSDGSLSSYEQYF
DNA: TGTGCCAGCAGCTACTCGGACGGGTCGCTCAGCTCCTACGAGCAGTACTTC

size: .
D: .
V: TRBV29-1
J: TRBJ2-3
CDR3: CSVEPTDTQYF
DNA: TGCAGCGTTGAGCCCACAGATACGCAGTATTTT

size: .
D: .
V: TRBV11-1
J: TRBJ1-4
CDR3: CASSVGSLLTQSGEKLFF
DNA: TGTGCCAGCAGCGTAGGGTCATTGCTCACACAGTCCGGCGAAAAACTGTTTTTT

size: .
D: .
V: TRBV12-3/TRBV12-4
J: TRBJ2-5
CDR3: CASSLVQQETQYF
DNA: TGTGCCAGCAGTTTAGTACAGCAAGAGACCCAGTACTTC

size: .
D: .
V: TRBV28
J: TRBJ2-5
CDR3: CASSFQGGTQYF
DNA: TGTGCCAGCAGTTTTCAGGGCGGGACCCAGTACTTC

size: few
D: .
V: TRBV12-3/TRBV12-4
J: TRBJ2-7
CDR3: CASSHAGPYEQYF
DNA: TGTGCCAGCAGCCATGCCGGGCCTTACGAGCAGTACTTC

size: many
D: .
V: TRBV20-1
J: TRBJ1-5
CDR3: CSAKYQGRGNQPQHF
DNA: TGCAGTGCTAAGTATCAGGGGCGCGGCAATCAGCCCCAGCATTTT

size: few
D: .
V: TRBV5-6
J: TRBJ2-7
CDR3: CASSNLRSSREQYF
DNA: TGTGCCAGCAGCAATTTGAGGAGTTCGCGCGAGCAGTACTTC

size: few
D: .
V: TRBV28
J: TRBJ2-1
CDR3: CASSRRGGNYNEQFF
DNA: TGTGCCAGCAGTCGCCGAGGAGGGAACTACAATGAGCAGTTCTTC

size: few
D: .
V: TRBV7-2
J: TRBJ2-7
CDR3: CASSWTEGRHF
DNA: TGTGCCAGCAGCTGGACAGAGGGTCGGCACTTC

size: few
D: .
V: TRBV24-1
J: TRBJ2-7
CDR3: CATSWRMAYEQYF
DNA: TGTGCCACCAGCTGGAGAATGGCCTACGAGCAGTACTTC

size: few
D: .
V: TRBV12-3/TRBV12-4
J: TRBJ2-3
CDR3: CASSLGPDSTDTQYF
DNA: TGTGCCAGCAGTCTAGGGCCGGATAGCACAGATACGCAGTATTTT

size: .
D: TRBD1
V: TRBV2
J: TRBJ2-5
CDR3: CASSWDRGEETQYF
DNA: TGTGCCAGCAGTTGGGACAGGGGGGAAGAGACCCAGTACTTC

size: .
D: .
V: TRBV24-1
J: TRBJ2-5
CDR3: CATSGFGPLLQETQYF
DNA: TGTGCCACCAGTGGTTTCGGTCCGCTCCTACAAGAGACCCAGTACTTC

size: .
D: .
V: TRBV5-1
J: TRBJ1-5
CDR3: CASSLWGEQPQHF
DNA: TGCGCCAGCAGCTTGTGGGGGGAGCAGCCCCAGCATTTT

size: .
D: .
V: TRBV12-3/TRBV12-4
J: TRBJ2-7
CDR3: CASSFGTRPYEQYF
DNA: TGTGCCAGCAGTTTCGGGACAAGGCCCTACGAGCAGTACTTC

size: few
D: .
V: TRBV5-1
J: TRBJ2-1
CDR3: CASSLMASNEQFF
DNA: TGCGCCAGCAGCTTGATGGCGTCTAATGAGCAGTTCTTC

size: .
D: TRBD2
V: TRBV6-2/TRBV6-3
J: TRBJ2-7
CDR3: CASSHGTSYYEQYF
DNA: TGTGCCAGCAGCCACGGGACTAGCTACTACGAGCAGTACTTC

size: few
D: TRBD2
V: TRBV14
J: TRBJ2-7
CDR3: CASSQEGLTSGITYEQYF
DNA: TGTGCCAGCAGCCAAGAAGGCTTGACTAGCGGGATTACCTACGAGCAGTACTTC

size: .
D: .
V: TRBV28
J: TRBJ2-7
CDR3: CASSGFGGYEQYF
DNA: TGTGCCAGCAGTGGGTTCGGGGGATACGAGCAGTACTTC

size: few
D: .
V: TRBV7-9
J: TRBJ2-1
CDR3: CASSSLRGNNEQFF
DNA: TGTGCCAGCAGCTCTCTCCGGGGGAACAATGAGCAGTTCTTC

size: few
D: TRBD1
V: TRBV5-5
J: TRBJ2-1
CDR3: CASSLQGVVLNEQFF
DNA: TGTGCCAGCAGCTTGCAGGGGGTGGTACTCAATGAGCAGTTCTTC

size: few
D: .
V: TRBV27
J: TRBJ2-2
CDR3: CASSFLYRGGTGELFF
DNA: TGTGCCAGCAGTTTTCTTTACAGGGGGGGCACCGGGGAGCTGTTTTTT

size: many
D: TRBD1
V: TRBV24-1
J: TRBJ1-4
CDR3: CATSDGQGSEKLFF
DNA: TGTGCCACCAGTGATGGACAGGGAAGCGAAAAACTGTTTTTT

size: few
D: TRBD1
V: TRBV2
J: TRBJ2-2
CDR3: CASSEVRGPTGELFF
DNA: TGTGCCAGCAGTGAAGTCAGGGGGCCCACCGGGGAGCTGTTTTTT

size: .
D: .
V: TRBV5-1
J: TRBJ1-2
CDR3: CASSLESGRNHYGYTF
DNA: TGCGCCAGCAGCTTGGAGTCAGGGAGAAATCACTATGGCTACACCTTC

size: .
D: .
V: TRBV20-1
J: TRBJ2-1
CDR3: CSARGLVEQFF
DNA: TGCAGTGCTAGAGGGCTAGTTGAGCAGTTCTTC

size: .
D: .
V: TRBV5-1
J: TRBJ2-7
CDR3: CASSLASGVEQYF
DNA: TGCGCCAGCAGCTTGGCCTCGGGGGTCGAGCAGTACTTC

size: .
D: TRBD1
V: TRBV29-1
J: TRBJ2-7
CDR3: CSVEDGDRSRRGSYEQYF
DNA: TGCAGCGTTGAAGATGGGGACAGATCCCGCAGGGGCTCCTACGAGCAGTACTTC